These T cell receptor beta chains were read from a single sample in a study of cytomegalovirus exposure and HLA in healthy donors. Produced via immunoSEQ multiplex PCR; TCRdb's table is partial and in-frame only. Among 100,000 to 150,000 clones listed, over 65% were seen once. The sequenced material came from PBMCs. The receptors here all came from a man aged 18 to 29 in good health and CMV-seronegative. Both conserved end residues are part of each CDR3. The D gene is left open where the match is weak. Only part of the rows carry a size: once, few, many, or a class if the clone is expanded.

D	size	J	V	DNA	CDR3
TRBD2	.	TRBJ2-5	TRBV28	TGTGCCAGCGCGGGGGGGCCTGGTGAGACCCAGTACTTC	CASAGGPGETQYF
.	.	TRBJ2-2	TRBV6-5	TGTGCCAGCAGTTTTCGGGCGAACACCGGGGAGCTGTTTTTT	CASSFRANTGELFF
.	once	TRBJ1-6	TRBV7-3	TGTGCCAGCAGCCCCCAGGGAGGGGATTCACCCCTCCACTTT	CASSPQGGDSPLHF
TRBD1	.	TRBJ2-7	TRBV6-5	TGTGCCAGCAGGGGCAGGGGGTGGGGGGAGCAGTACTTC	CASRGRGWGEQYF
.	.	TRBJ2-5	TRBV5-4	TGTGCCAGCAGCTTGGAGACAATTCGAGAGCAGTACTTC	CASSLETIREQYF
TRBD2	once	TRBJ2-3	TRBV27	TGTGCCAGCAGTCTAGAGCGGGGGGCTCGCAGGCAGTATTTT	CASSLERGARRQYF
TRBD1	once	TRBJ1-2	TRBV4-1	TGCGCCAGCAGCCAAGCAGGGACAGGAGGGGGCTACACCTTC	CASSQAGTGGGYTF
.	.	TRBJ1-1	TRBV7-3	TGTGCCAGCAGCTTTAGTTCTAACACTGAAGCTTTCTTT	CASSFSSNTEAFF
.	few	TRBJ1-1	TRBV20-1	TGCAGTGCTAAACAGGGTGCTGAAGCTTTCTTT	CSAKQGAEAFF
.	.	TRBJ2-5	TRBV7-9	TGTGCCAGCAGCTCACTCGGGGTAGAGACCCAGTACTTC	CASSSLGVETQYF
.	.	TRBJ2-5	TRBV4-3	TGCGCCAGCAGCCAAGAGGTAGGGGCAGAGACCCAGTACTTC	CASSQEVGAETQYF
.	few	TRBJ2-1	TRBV7-9	TGTTCCAGCAGTTCTCAGACCGGGGTCCACAATGAGCAGTTCTTC	CSSSSQTGVHNEQFF
TRBD2	.	TRBJ2-5	TRBV7-3	TGTGCCAGCAGCCCGACTAGCGGGGGCCCAATCCAAGAGACCCAGTACTTC	CASSPTSGGPIQETQYF
TRBD1	.	TRBJ1-1	TRBV7-9	TGTTCCAGCAGCCTAGACAGGGGGCATGACACTGAAGCTTTCTTT	CSSSLDRGHDTEAFF
.	.	TRBJ1-4	TRBV25-1	TGTGCCAGCTCCCCCGGGGGGACATTAAACGAAAAACTGTTTTTT	CASSPGGTLNEKLFF
.	.	TRBJ2-3	TRBV11-1	TGTGCCAGCTCGGCAGTGGGGGCCGGCACAGATACGCAGTATTTT	CASSAVGAGTDTQYF
.	.	TRBJ2-1	TRBV11-2	TGTGCCAGCAGCTTCGAGGGCAGTGAGCAGTTCTTC	CASSFEGSEQFF
TRBD1	few	TRBJ1-1	TRBV6-4	TGTGCCAGCAGCCCTTACTACTCACGGGACAGGGGGGCACACACTGAAGCTTTCTTT	CASSPYYSRDRGAHTEAFF
TRBD2	few	TRBJ2-7	TRBV13	TGTGCCAGCAGCTACACCGGGACTAAACCCTACGAGCAGTACTTC	CASSYTGTKPYEQYF
TRBD1	.	TRBJ2-7	TRBV5-4	TGTGCCAGCAGCATTAATCCGGGACAGGGTTACGAGCAGTACTTC	CASSINPGQGYEQYF
.	.	TRBJ1-6	TRBV27	TGTGCCAGCAGTTTATCCCAGAAATCACCCCTCCACTTT	CASSLSQKSPLHF
.	.	TRBJ2-4	TRBV15	TGTGCCACCAGGGAGTCGGGGGCCAAAAACATTCAGTACTTC	CATRESGAKNIQYF
TRBD1	.	TRBJ1-5	TRBV27	TGTGCCAGCAGCGCCATACAGGGGGCTAGGCAGCCCCAGCATTTT	CASSAIQGARQPQHF
.	.	TRBJ2-7	TRBV9	TGTGCCAGCAGCGTAGGGCCCATGCAGTCTTACTACGAGCAGTACTTC	CASSVGPMQSYYEQYF
.	.	TRBJ2-7	TRBV5-1	TGCGCCAGCAGCTTGGAGGGCAGGGGCCCTTACGAGCAGTACTTC	CASSLEGRGPYEQYF
.	.	TRBJ1-3	TRBV5-1	TGCGCCAGCAGCTCCCGACCCGGGCCAGGGTCTGGAAACACCATATATTTT	CASSSRPGPGSGNTIYF
TRBD1	once	TRBJ1-2	TRBV5-1	TGCGCCAGCAGCTTGTCAGGGGGGAATGGCTACACCTTC	CASSLSGGNGYTF
.	.	TRBJ2-1	TRBV9	TGTGCCAGCAGCCCTGGGGGCGGGGGATACAATGAGCAGTTCTTC	CASSPGGGGYNEQFF
.	once	TRBJ1-1	TRBV19	TGTGCCAGTGCGTGGTGGAACACTGAAGCTTTCTTT	CASAWWNTEAFF
.	.	TRBJ1-6	TRBV7-9	TGTGCCAGCAGCCGGCTGGGTGGATGGGAGGGCGGAAATTCACCCCTCCACTTT	CASSRLGGWEGGNSPLHF
TRBD1	.	TRBJ2-5	TRBV9	TGTGCCAGCAGCGTATTATCGGACAGGGTGATGGAGACCCAGTACTTC	CASSVLSDRVMETQYF
.	.	TRBJ2-3	TRBV29-1	TGCAGCGTTGAAGTTGAGAACGCAGATACGCAGTATTTT	CSVEVENADTQYF
.	.	TRBJ1-1	TRBV7-9	TGTGCCAGCAGCTTATTGGAGCCCACTGAAGCTTTCTTT	CASSLLEPTEAFF
.	.	TRBJ2-7	TRBV4-3	TGCGCCAGCAGCCAAGAAATGGCGGACAGCTCCTACGAGCAGTACTTC	CASSQEMADSSYEQYF
.	.	TRBJ2-5	TRBV19	TGTGCCAGTAGTCAATCGGGGTTCGAGACCCAGTACTTC	CASSQSGFETQYF
.	.	TRBJ1-5	TRBV6-5	TGTGCCAGCAGTTATAGCGGGGACCGGCAGCCCCAGCATTTT	CASSYSGDRQPQHF
.	few	TRBJ2-2	TRBV7-2	TGTGCCAGCAGCTCAAGAGGGGGGGCTCGGTCCGGGGAGCTGTTTTTT	CASSSRGGARSGELFF
TRBD2	.	TRBJ2-1	TRBV6-5	TGTGCCAGCAGTCAAAGCGGGGCCTCCTACAATGAGCAGTTCTTC	CASSQSGASYNEQFF
.	few	TRBJ1-4	TRBV4-1	TGCGCCAGCAGCCATGATGGTTTGGGAGATGAAAAACTGTTTTTT	CASSHDGLGDEKLFF
TRBD1	.	TRBJ1-1	TRBV10-3	TGTGCCATCAGTGAGCGGCAGGGGGTCCGGGGTGAAGCTTTCTTT	CAISERQGVRGEAFF
.	.	TRBJ2-3	TRBV6-4	TGTGCCAGCAGTGACTCCCCGGGGGTCACAGATACGCAGTATTTT	CASSDSPGVTDTQYF
.	.	TRBJ2-7	TRBV29-1	TGCAGCGTTGGGACGGGGAACTACGAGCAGTACTTC	CSVGTGNYEQYF
.	.	TRBJ2-7	TRBV7-2	TGTGCCAGCAGCTTAGGACGGGGGAAGGCCTACGAGCAGTACTTC	CASSLGRGKAYEQYF
.	once	TRBJ2-5	TRBV7-6	TGTGCCAGCAGCTCTTCAGGGGAGACCCAGTACTTC	CASSSSGETQYF
.	.	TRBJ1-3	TRBV2	TGTGCCAGCAAGGGGCGCTCTGGAAACACCATATATTTT	CASKGRSGNTIYF
TRBD2	.	TRBJ2-1	TRBV7-3	TGTGCCAGCAGCCTTAGCGGGGGTTCCTACAATGAGCAGTTCTTC	CASSLSGGSYNEQFF
.	.	TRBJ2-1	TRBV6-1	TGTGCCAGCAGTGAGGACAGACTTGAGCAGTTCTTC	CASSEDRLEQFF